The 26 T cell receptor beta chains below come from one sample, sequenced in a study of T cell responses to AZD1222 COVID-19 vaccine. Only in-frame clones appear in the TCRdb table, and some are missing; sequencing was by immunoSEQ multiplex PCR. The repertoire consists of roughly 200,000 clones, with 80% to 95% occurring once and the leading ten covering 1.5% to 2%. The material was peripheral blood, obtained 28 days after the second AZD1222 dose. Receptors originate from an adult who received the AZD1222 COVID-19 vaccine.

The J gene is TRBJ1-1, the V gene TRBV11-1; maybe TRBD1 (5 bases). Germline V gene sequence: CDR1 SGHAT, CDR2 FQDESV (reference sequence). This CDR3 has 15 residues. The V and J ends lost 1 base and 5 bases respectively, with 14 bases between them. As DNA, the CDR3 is TGTGCCAGCAGCTTAGGAGGGACGGGAAGGACTGAAGCTTTCTTT. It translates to CASSLGGTGRTEAFF.

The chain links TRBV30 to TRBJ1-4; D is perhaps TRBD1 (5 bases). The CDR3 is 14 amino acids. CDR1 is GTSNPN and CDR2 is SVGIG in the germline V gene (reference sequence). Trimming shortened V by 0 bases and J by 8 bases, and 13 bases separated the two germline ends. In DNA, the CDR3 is TGTGCCTGGAGTGTCCGAGGGGCTGGCGAAAAACTGTTTTTT. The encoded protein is CAWSVRGAGEKLFF.

CDR3 sequence (DNA): TGTGCCAGTCGGGACAGGGCGAACACTGAAGCTTTCTTT. This codes for CASRDRANTEAFF. The rearrangement joins TRBV19 to TRBJ1-1; 9 bases align to TRBD1. CDR3 length: 13 amino acids. The germline gives CDR1 LNHDA, CDR2 SQIVND (reference sequence). V lost 8 bases and J lost 1; bases outside the gene matches: 2.

The CDR3 DNA is TGTGCCAGCAGCTTACTAGGGGGGGTAAACACCGGGGAGCTGTTTTTT. Translating gives CASSLLGGVNTGELFF. The gene calls are TRBV7-8 and TRBJ2-2; possible D gene TRBD2, 7 bases. Trimming removed 2 bases at V and 2 bases at J, with 12 bases between. The CDR3 contains 16 residues. The germline V gene encodes CDR1 SGHVS and CDR2 FQNEAQ.

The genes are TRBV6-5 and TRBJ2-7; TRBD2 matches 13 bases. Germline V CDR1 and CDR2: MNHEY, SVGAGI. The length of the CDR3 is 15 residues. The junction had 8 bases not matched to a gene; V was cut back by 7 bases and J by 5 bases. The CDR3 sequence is CASKTLAGGINEQYF. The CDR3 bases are TGTGCCAGCAAGACACTAGCGGGAGGGATTAACGAGCAGTACTTC.

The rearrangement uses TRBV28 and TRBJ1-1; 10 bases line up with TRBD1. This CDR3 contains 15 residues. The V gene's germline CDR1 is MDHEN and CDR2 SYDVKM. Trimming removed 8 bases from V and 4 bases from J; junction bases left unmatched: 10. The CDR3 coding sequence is TGTGCCAGCGGGATCAGGACAGGGGGATCCACTGAAGCTTTCTTT. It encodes CASGIRTGGSTEAFF.

The CDR3 DNA sequence: TGTGCCAGCAGCCCCCAGACAGGGGAACTATACAATGAGCAGTTCTTC. Residues: CASSPQTGELYNEQFF. J is TRBJ2-1 and V is TRBV7-8, with 8 nucleotides matching TRBD1. The CDR3 covers 16 residues. Per germline, CDR1 SGHVS and CDR2 FQNEAQ. The ends lost 5 bases at V and 4 bases at J; junction bases unmatched: 10.

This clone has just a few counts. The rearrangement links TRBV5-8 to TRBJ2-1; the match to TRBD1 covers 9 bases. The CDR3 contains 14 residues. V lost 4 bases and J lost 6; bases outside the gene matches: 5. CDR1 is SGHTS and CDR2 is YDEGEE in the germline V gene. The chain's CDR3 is CASSMGQGFNEQFF. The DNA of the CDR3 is TGTGCCAGCAGCATGGGACAGGGATTCAATGAGCAGTTCTTC. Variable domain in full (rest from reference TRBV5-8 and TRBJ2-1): EAGVTQSPTHLIKTRGQQATLRCSPISGHTSVYWYQQALGLGLQFLLWYDEGEERNRGNFPPRFSGRQFPNYSSELNVNALELEDSALYLCASSMGQGFNEQFFGPGTRLTVL.

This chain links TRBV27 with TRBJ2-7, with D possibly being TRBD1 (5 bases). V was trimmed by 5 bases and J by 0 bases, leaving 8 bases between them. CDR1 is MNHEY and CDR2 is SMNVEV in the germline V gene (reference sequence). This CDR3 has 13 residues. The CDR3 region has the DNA TGTGCCAGCAGTCGACAGACCTCCTACGAGCAGTACTTC. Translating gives CASSRQTSYEQYF.

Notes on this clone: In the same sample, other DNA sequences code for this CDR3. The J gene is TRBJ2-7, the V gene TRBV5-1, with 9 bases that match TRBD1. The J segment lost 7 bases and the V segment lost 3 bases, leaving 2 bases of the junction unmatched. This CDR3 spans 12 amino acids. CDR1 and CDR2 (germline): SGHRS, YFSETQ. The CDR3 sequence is CASSYGQGEQYF. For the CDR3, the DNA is TGCGCCAGCAGCTATGGACAGGGGGAGCAGTACTTC.

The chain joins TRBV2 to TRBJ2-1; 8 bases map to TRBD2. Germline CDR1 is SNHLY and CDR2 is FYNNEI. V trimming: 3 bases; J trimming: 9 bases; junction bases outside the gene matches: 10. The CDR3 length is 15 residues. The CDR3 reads CASSESGGLVIEQFF. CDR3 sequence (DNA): TGTGCCAGCAGTGAGTCGGGGGGACTAGTCATTGAGCAGTTCTTC.

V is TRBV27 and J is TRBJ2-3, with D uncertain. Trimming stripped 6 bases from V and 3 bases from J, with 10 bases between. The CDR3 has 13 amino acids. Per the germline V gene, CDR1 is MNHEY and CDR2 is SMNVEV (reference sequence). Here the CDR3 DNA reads TGTGCCAGCAGCCAGAAGATGACAGATACGCAGTATTTT. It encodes CASSQKMTDTQYF.

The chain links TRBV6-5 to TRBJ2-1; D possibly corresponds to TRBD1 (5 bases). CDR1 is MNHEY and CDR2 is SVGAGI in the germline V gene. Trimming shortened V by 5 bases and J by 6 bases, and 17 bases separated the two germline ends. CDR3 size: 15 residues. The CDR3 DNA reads TGTGCCAGCAGTACAAACCGGCAGGGCCCCAATGAGCAGTTCTTC. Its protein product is CASSTNRQGPNEQFF.

CDR3 bases: TGTGCCAGCAGCTTAGGATATCGGGGAGAAAAACTGTTTTTT. This gives the protein CASSLGYRGEKLFF. This chain links TRBV7-2 with TRBJ1-4; D remains unclear. The V gene lost 1 base and the J gene lost 8 bases, with 11 bases spanning the gap. Germline CDR1 SGHTA, CDR2 FQGNSA. The CDR3 is 14 residues long.

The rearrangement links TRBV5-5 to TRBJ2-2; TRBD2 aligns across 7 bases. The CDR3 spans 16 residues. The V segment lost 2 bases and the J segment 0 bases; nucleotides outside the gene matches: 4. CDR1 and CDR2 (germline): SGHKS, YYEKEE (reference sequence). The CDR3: CASSFRAGPNTGELFF. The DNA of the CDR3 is TGTGCCAGCAGCTTTCGAGCGGGACCGAACACCGGGGAGCTGTTTTTT.

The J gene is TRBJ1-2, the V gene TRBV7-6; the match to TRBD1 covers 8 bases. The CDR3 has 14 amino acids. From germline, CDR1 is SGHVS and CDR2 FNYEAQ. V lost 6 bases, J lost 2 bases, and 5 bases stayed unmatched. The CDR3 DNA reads TGTGCCAGCAGTCCGGACAGGGCCAACTATGGCTACACCTTC. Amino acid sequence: CASSPDRANYGYTF.

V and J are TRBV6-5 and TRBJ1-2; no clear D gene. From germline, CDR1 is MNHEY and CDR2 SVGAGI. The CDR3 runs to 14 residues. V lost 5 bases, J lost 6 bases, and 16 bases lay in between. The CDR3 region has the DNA TGTGCCAGCAGTCCCGGGGTCCTCGGGGATGGCTACACCTTC. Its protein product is CASSPGVLGDGYTF.

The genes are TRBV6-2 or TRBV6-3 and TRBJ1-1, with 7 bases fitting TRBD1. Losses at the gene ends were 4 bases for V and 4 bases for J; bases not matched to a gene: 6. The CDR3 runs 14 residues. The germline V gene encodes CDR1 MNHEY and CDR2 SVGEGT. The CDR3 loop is CASSSNRGVTEAFF. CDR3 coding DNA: TGTGCCAGCAGTTCGAACAGGGGTGTCACTGAAGCTTTCTTT.

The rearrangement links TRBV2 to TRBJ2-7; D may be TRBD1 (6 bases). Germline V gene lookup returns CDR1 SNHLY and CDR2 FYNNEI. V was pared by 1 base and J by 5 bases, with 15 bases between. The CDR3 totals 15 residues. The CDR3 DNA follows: TGTGCCAGCAGTGAAGGGGGGCACCTTATCAACGAGCAGTACTTC. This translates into CASSEGGHLINEQYF.

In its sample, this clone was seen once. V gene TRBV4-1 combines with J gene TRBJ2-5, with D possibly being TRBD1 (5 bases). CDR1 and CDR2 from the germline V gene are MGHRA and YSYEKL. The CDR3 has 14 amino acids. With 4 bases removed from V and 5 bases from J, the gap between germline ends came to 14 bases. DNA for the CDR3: TGCGCCAGCAGCCCCCACCTCAGGGTGGAGACCCAGTACTTC. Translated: CASSPHLRVETQYF.

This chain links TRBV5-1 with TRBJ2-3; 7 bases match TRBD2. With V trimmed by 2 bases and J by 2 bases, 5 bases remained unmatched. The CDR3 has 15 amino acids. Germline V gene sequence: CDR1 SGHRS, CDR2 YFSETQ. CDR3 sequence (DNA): TGCGCCAGCAGCTTTTCTAGCGGAACCACAGATACGCAGTATTTT. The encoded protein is CASSFSSGTTDTQYF.

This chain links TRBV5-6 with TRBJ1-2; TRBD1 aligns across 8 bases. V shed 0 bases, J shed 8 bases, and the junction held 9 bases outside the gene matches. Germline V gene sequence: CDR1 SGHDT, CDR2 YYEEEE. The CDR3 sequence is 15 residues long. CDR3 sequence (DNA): TGTGCCAGCAGCTTGGTAGACAGGGGAATCGTAGGCTACACCTTC. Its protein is CASSLVDRGIVGYTF.

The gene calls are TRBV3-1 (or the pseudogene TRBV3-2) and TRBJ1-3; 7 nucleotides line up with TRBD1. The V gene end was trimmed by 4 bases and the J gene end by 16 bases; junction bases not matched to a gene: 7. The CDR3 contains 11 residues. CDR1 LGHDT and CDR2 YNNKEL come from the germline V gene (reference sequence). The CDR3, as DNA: TGTGCCAGCAGCCGAGGGGACAGCAAGTATTTT. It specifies CASSRGDSKYF.

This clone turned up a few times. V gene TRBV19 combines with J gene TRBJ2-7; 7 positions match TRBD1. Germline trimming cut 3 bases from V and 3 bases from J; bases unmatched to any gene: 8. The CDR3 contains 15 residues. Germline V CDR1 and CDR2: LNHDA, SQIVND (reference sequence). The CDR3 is CASSIGDSESYEQYF. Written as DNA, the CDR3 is TGTGCCAGTAGTATTGGGGACAGTGAAAGCTACGAGCAGTACTTC.

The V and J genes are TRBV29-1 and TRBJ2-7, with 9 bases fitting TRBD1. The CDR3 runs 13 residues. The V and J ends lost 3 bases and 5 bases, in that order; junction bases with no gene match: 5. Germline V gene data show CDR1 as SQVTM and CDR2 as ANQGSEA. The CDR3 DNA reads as TGCAGCGTTGAGGGACAGGGTCCCAACGAGCAGTACTTC. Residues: CSVEGQGPNEQYF.

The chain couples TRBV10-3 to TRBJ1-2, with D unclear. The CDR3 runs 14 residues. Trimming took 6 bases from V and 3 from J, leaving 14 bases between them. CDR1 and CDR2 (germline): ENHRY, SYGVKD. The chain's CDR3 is CAISNVPGHYGYTF. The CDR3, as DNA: TGTGCCATCAGCAACGTCCCTGGGCACTATGGCTACACCTTC.